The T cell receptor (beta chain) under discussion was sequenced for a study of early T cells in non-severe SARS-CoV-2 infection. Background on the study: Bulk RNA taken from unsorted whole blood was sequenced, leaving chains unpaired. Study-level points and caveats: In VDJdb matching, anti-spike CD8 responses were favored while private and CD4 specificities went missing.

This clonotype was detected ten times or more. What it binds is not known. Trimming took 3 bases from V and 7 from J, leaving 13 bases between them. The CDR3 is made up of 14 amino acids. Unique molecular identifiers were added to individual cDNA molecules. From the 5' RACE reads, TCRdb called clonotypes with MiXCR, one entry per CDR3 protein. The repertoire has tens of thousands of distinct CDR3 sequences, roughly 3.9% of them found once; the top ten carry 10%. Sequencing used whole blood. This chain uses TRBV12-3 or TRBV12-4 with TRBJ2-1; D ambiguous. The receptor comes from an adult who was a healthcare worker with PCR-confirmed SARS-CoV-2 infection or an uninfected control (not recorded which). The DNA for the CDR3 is TGTGCCAGCAGTTTTGTCGTATCGGGTAATGAGCAGTTCTTC. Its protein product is CASSFVVSGNEQFF.